The 3 T cell receptor beta chains below come from one sample, sequenced in a study of T cells in Graves' hyperthyroidism and ophthalmopathy. Amplified TCR beta CDR3 regions came from RNA transcripts. RT-PCR in the first round (using the HTBI primer set) targeted the TCR CDR3. One entry per CDR3 protein, called by TCRdb with MiXCR from the multiplex PCR reads. The sample has around 540,000 distinct CDR3 sequences; about 16% are singletons. Specimen: blood. The receptors originated from a woman aged 30 to 39 with Graves' ophthalmopathy.

This clonotype was counted between two and nine times. V gene TRBV15 combines with J gene TRBJ2-3; TRBD2 is a possible D gene (6 bases). In germline, CDR1 is LNHNV, CDR2 YYDKDF (reference sequence). This CDR3 has 13 amino acids. Trimming cost V 7 bases and J 2 bases, with 10 bases left between them. The CDR3 DNA is TGTGCCACCAAGGGCGGGACCACAGATACGCAGTATTTT. It codes for CATKGGTTDTQYF.

The chain combines TRBV19 with TRBJ2-7, with TRBD2 identical over 14 bases. Germline loops: CDR1 LNHDA, CDR2 SQIVND (reference sequence). The CDR3 runs 15 residues. The V gene end was trimmed by 6 bases and the J gene end by 2 bases; junction bases not matched to a gene: 3. The DNA of the CDR3 is TGTGCCAGTAGATCGGGACTAGCGGGAGCCTACGAGCAGTACTTC. Protein: CASRSGLAGAYEQYF. Full variable domain (rest looked up from reference TRBV19 and TRBJ2-7): DGGITQSPKYLFRKEGQNVTLSCEQNLNHDAMYWYRQDPGQGLRLIYYSQIVNDFQKGDIAEGYSVSREKKESFPLTVTSAQKNPTAFYLCASRSGLAGAYEQYFGPGTRLTVT.

The chain has TRBV5-4 and TRBJ2-1; 11 bases align to TRBD2. V shed 6 bases and J 8 bases; nucleotides not matched to a gene: 10. This CDR3 has 15 residues. Germline V gene lookup returns CDR1 SGHNT and CDR2 YYREEE (reference sequence). This chain's CDR3 is CASKVAGGGWDEQFF. The DNA for the CDR3 is TGTGCCAGCAAGGTAGCGGGAGGGGGATGGGATGAGCAGTTCTTC. Drawing the rest from reference TRBV5-4 and TRBJ2-1, the complete variable domain is ETGVTQSPTHLIKTRGQQVTLRCSSQSGHNTVSWYQQALGQGPQFIFQYYREEENGRGNFPPRFSGLQFPNYSSELNVNALELDDSALYLCASKVAGGGWDEQFFGPGTRLTVL.